This T cell receptor (beta chain) was sequenced for a study of cytomegalovirus exposure and HLA in healthy donors (dated by TCRdb to about 2017). About the investigation overall: The 500 to 700 repertoires of the first cohort and the 110 or so validation repertoires were produced on the same platform, according to a later analysis. The study aimed to test whether cataloging public T cell receptors could reveal signatures of past pathogen exposure. A separate validation cohort of roughly 130 different subjects was used in addition to the 666-subject first cohort. High-throughput TCR immunosequencing, statistical association of individual TCRs with disease status, and machine learning were combined to predict cytomegalovirus infection status. Beyond this particular receptor, the publication reports: A total of 150 to 200 TCR beta chains were listed by the study as associated with cytomegalovirus. The classifier was reported to diagnose cytomegalovirus status with high specificity and sensitivity in both the original cohort and the validation cohort. A later analysis lacked HLA typing for the validation cohort, so it scored co-occurrence in that cohort across all 120 or so repertoires. While some public TCRs were present in many individuals, most TCR sequences turned up only very rarely across donors. It was suggested by the authors that the approach could potentially be generalized to other disease states and immunological phenotypes. A later analysis found that TCRs clustered in the first cohort also tended to co-occur in the roughly 110 validation repertoires, with approximately 95% of cluster scores above 0. In vitro tests confirmed that three of the cytomegalovirus-associated TCR beta chains recognize cytomegalovirus antigens.

Turning to this clone: The antigen this receptor binds is unknown. Base qualities are not provided; no much larger clone lies one nucleotide away.

V is pruned by 4 bases and J by 4 bases, leaving 4 bases of the junction without a gene match. CDR3 length: 14 amino acids, cysteine to phenylalanine. Only the CDR3 DNA stays, 42 bases, in frame from base 1. In the germline V gene, CDR1 corresponds to SGHVS and CDR2 to FQNEAQ. The method was the immunoSEQ multiplex PCR assay. The paper's data handling went like this. A statistical classification framework was built for diagnosing cytomegalovirus status from the catalog of TCR beta chain sequences. In TCRdb, the immuneACCESS table is reduced to in-frame sequences with V and J assigned. These tables do not hold every clone; where another copy was compared, an unresolved V gene accounts for under half, and the others remain unexplained. V, J and clone size reflect that table, while D and trimming were determined from the DNA. Here the sample has 150,000 to 200,000 clones; about 86% occur a single time. The top ten constitute 2% to 2.5% of the sample.

Separate from the approximately 700-subject first cohort, the validation cohort of 95 to 150 subjects was the group to which the donors belonged. The receptor comes from a woman under 30 in good health and CMV-seronegative. Recombination joined TRBV7-8 with TRBJ2-7; a stretch of 10 junction bases matches TRBD1. Sequencing input: PBMCs. For the CDR3, the sequence is CASSSGTGEYEQYF. The nucleotides read TGTGCCAGCAGCTCGGGGACAGGGGAGTACGAGCAGTACTTC.